The 18 T cell receptor beta chains presented below share a single source sample, sequenced in a study of blood T cell repertoires in COVID-19. The repertoire was sequenced with immunoSEQ multiplex PCR; TCRdb's copy has only in-frame clones and lacks some. This sample has approximately 530,000 clones, with about 89% found just once. Sequencing input: peripheral blood. The source is a woman aged 45-65 years with COVID-19, enrolled during active disease.

The chain couples TRBV2 to TRBJ1-2, with D possibly being TRBD1 (5 bases). The germline gives CDR1 SNHLY, CDR2 FYNNEI. Trimming cost V 4 bases and J 3 bases, with 12 bases left between them. The CDR3 is 14 amino acids. DNA for the CDR3: TGTGCCAGCAGTGCCTGGACACTCGACTATGGCTACACCTTC. As protein: CASSAWTLDYGYTF. Complete variable domain (other parts from reference TRBV2 and TRBJ1-2): EPEVTQTPSHQVTQMGQEVILRCVPISNHLYFYWYRQILGQKVEFLVSFYNNEISEKSEIFDDQFSVERPDGSNFTLKIRSTKLEDSAMYFCASSAWTLDYGYTFGSGTRLTVV.

The chain employs TRBV29-1 and TRBJ2-3, with D possibly being TRBD2 (6 bases). Germline V gives CDR1 SQVTM, CDR2 ANQGSEA. Trimming took 5 bases from V and 2 from J, leaving 17 bases between them. The CDR3 totals 15 residues. The CDR3 DNA reads TGCAGCGTTCTCACCTGGGGGGAAATCACAGATACGCAGTATTTT. Translation: CSVLTWGEITDTQYF.

The CDR3 reads CASSLGQGVGYTF. In nucleotides, the CDR3 is TGTGCCAGCAGCTTAGGTCAGGGGGTCGGCTACACCTTC. The chain links TRBV11-2 to TRBJ1-2, with 7 bases aligning to TRBD1. V shed 1 base and J 8 bases; nucleotides not matched to a gene: 4. Germline V gene lookup returns CDR1 SGHAT and CDR2 FQNNGV. The CDR3 spans 13 residues. Combining the CDR3 with reference TRBV11-2 and TRBJ1-2 gives the whole variable domain EAGVAQSPRYKIIEKRQSVAFWCNPISGHATLYWYQQILGQGPKLLIQFQNNGVVDDSQLPKDRFSAERLKGVDSTLKIQPAKLEDSAVYLCASSLGQGVGYTFGSGTRLTVV.

This chain links TRBV11-2 with TRBJ2-1; 8 bases are shared with TRBD1. V shed 5 bases and J 4 bases; nucleotides not matched to a gene: 16. CDR1 and CDR2 from the germline V gene are SGHAT and FQNNGV. The length of the CDR3 is 18 residues. The CDR3 coding sequence is TGTGCCAGCAGCCCCCTGCGACAGGGGATGTATAATTACAATGAGCAGTTCTTC. Residues: CASSPLRQGMYNYNEQFF. The variable domain in full, completed from reference TRBV11-2 and TRBJ2-1, reads EAGVAQSPRYKIIEKRQSVAFWCNPISGHATLYWYQQILGQGPKLLIQFQNNGVVDDSQLPKDRFSAERLKGVDSTLKIQPAKLEDSAVYLCASSPLRQGMYNYNEQFFGPGTRLTVL.

This clone was seen just once. The gene calls are TRBV30 and TRBJ1-5; 9 nucleotides line up with TRBD1. The germline CDR1 and CDR2 sequences are GTSNPN and SVGIG (reference sequence). Trimming cost V 1 base and J 6 bases; bases outside gene matches: 1. The CDR3 spans 13 residues. Written as DNA, the CDR3 is TGTGCCTGGAGTGCGGACAGGGGTCAGCCCCAGCATTTT. Translated: CAWSADRGQPQHF. Together with reference TRBV30 and TRBJ1-5, the CDR3 gives the full variable domain: SQTIHQWPATLVQPVGSPLSLECTVEGTSNPNLYWYRQAAGRGLQLLFYSVGIGQISSEVPQNLSASRPQDRQFILSSKKLLLSDSGFYLCAWSADRGQPQHFGDGTRLSIL.

V and J are TRBV14 and TRBJ1-6; TRBD1 is a possible D gene (5 bases). The germline V gene has CDR1 SGHDN and CDR2 FVKESK. The ends were cut back, 5 bases at V and 12 bases at J, with 14 bases in the middle. CDR3 length equals 13 residues. CDR3 nucleotides: TGTGCCAGCAGCTTGGGGGGAGGGGAACCCCTCCACTTT. Translating it yields CASSLGGGEPLHF.

The chain couples TRBV7-9 to TRBJ2-3; 7 positions match TRBD1. This CDR3 has 15 residues. Germline V gives CDR1 SEHNR, CDR2 FQNEAQ (reference sequence). V gave up 5 bases and J gave up 6 bases; unmatched junction bases: 11. CDR3 residues: CASSRTGVIKDTQYF. CDR3 DNA sequence: TGTGCCAGCAGCCGTACAGGGGTAATCAAGGATACGCAGTATTTT.

The chain recombines TRBV7-2 with TRBJ2-5; 12 nucleotides line up with TRBD2. J gave up 5 bases and V 5 bases, and 9 bases lay outside the gene matches. CDR1 is SGHTA, CDR2 FQGNSA, per germline. The CDR3 is made up of 16 amino acids. CDR3 nucleotide sequence: TGTGCCAGCAGCGACAAGCTAGCGGGGGGGCGGGAGACCCAGTACTTC. This encodes CASSDKLAGGRETQYF.

The chain has TRBV7-2 and TRBJ2-1; D is uncertain. Germline V gene lookup returns CDR1 SGHTA and CDR2 FQGNSA. The CDR3 has 15 residues. V was clipped by 6 bases and J by 0 bases, with 12 bases between them. The CDR3 DNA is TGTGCCAGCAGACCCCTACCTAACTCCTACAATGAGCAGTTCTTC. This codes for CASRPLPNSYNEQFF. Combining the CDR3 with reference TRBV7-2 and TRBJ2-1 gives the whole variable domain GAGVSQSPSNKVTEKGKDVELRCDPISGHTALYWYRQSLGQGLEFLIYFQGNSAPDKSGLPSDRFSAERTGGSVSTLTIQRTQQEDSAVYLCASRPLPNSYNEQFFGPGTRLTVL.

The V call is TRBV14, the J call TRBJ1-1; D call uncertain. Trimming left V 1 base short and J 1 base short, with 7 bases between. The germline CDR1 and CDR2 sequences are SGHDN and FVKESK. This CDR3 has 14 amino acids. The CDR3 DNA sequence: TGTGCCAGCAGCCAAGTATCGGGGAACACTGAAGCTTTCTTT. Translation: CASSQVSGNTEAFF. Using reference TRBV14 and TRBJ1-1 for the parts outside the CDR3, the full variable domain is EAGVTQFPSHSVIEKGQTVTLRCDPISGHDNLYWYRRVMGKEIKFLLHFVKESKQDESGMPNNRFLAERTGGTYSTLKVQPAELEDSGVYFCASSQVSGNTEAFFGQGTRLTVV.

V gene TRBV7-9 combines with J gene TRBJ1-1, with D possibly matching TRBD1 (5 bases). Trimming cost V 7 bases and J 3 bases, with 15 bases left between them. The CDR3 length is 14 residues. The germline CDR1 and CDR2 sequences are SEHNR and FQNEAQ (reference sequence). Here the CDR3 reads CASTLGGGDTEAFF. As DNA, the CDR3 is TGTGCCAGCACCCTGGGGGGGGGAGACACTGAAGCTTTCTTT.

Only one count was recorded for this clone. V and J are TRBV5-1 and TRBJ1-1, with D unresolved. The V end lost 4 bases, the J end lost 11 bases, and 15 bases lay between the germline ends. The CDR3 has 12 residues. Germline V lookup: CDR1 SGHRS, CDR2 YFSETQ. The CDR3 here is CASSPGSLRAFF. DNA for the CDR3: TGCGCCAGCAGCCCTGGGAGCCTGAGGGCTTTCTTT.

V is TRBV10-3 and J is TRBJ2-7; 7 bases align to TRBD2. CDR1 and CDR2 from the germline V gene are ENHRY and SYGVKD. The CDR3 runs to 15 residues. The trim removed 5 bases at V and 3 bases at J, leaving 10 bases unmatched. The CDR3: CAISRSVGTNYEQYF. CDR3 coding DNA: TGTGCCATCAGTCGCAGTGTAGGGACTAACTACGAGCAGTACTTC.

The rearrangement joins TRBV7-9 to TRBJ1-2; TRBD1 aligns across 10 bases. The CDR3 runs to 18 residues. Germline assignment: CDR1 SEHNR and CDR2 FQNEAQ (reference sequence). Trimming took 5 bases from V and 4 from J; bases not matched to a gene: 16. CDR3 residues: CASSLPEGTGDGSYGYTF. The CDR3 DNA reads TGTGCCAGCAGCCTTCCCGAGGGGACAGGGGATGGCTCCTATGGCTACACCTTC.

The rearrangement links TRBV2 to TRBJ2-3, with TRBD1 matching over 7 bases. Germline CDR1 and CDR2: SNHLY and FYNNEI. The ends lost 11 bases at V and 6 bases at J; junction bases unmatched: 14. The CDR3 sequence is 14 residues long. The CDR3 bases are TGTGCCGGGGAAGGGGGCGGTATTAGGGATACGCAGTATTTT. This encodes CAGEGGGIRDTQYF.

This sequence joins TRBV6-5 and TRBJ1-2; D is undetermined. CDR1 and CDR2 (germline): MNHEY, SVGAGI. The CDR3 contains 13 residues. With 6 bases removed from V and 8 bases from J, the gap between germline ends came to 16 bases. CDR3 coding DNA: TGTGCCAGCAGCGGGGAGGCTCTTGGCGGCTACACCTTC. Encoded protein: CASSGEALGGYTF.

The chain joins TRBV11-3 to TRBJ2-1; maybe TRBD2 (5 bases). V was pared by 5 bases and J by 15 bases, with 17 bases between. Germline V lookup: CDR1 SGHNT, CDR2 YENEEA. The CDR3 has 12 residues. The chain's CDR3 is CASSREGGWLFF. CDR3 coding DNA: TGTGCCAGCAGCAGAGAGGGCGGTTGGCTGTTCTTC.

The chain joins TRBV7-3 to TRBJ1-2, with 8 positions matching TRBD1. CDR3 length: 15 residues. CDR1 and CDR2 (germline): SGHTA, FQGTGA. The ends lost 3 bases at V and 6 bases at J; junction bases unmatched: 9. The CDR3 bases are TGTGCCAGCAGCTTTGGGGACAGGATTAATGATGGCTACACCTTC. Encoded protein: CASSFGDRINDGYTF.